One sample yielded the 13 T cell receptor beta chains listed below, sequenced in a study of shared clonotypes between healthy human individuals. Measured with immunoSEQ multiplex PCR; TCRdb has only the in-frame clones, and not every one. The sample includes about 2 million clones, about 95% of them seen just once. Naive CD8 cells lacked CD45RO and underwent positive selection for CCR7, leaving out terminally differentiated effector memory CD45RA+ cells. The sequenced sample was naive CD8+ T cells sorted from blood. Receptors were obtained from a man younger than 35 in good health.

The chain has TRBV28 and TRBJ2-3; D is unclear. Germline V gives CDR1 MDHEN, CDR2 SYDVKM. The CDR3 has 14 residues. Trimming removed 8 bases at V and 2 bases at J, with 14 bases between. The CDR3, as DNA: TGTGCCAGCCAAACGACCAAATTCACAGATACGCAGTATTTT. This codes for CASQTTKFTDTQYF.

V and J are TRBV15 and TRBJ1-1; TRBD1 matches at 7 bases. V lost 3 bases and J lost 1; bases outside the gene matches: 2. CDR1 is LNHNV and CDR2 is YYDKDF in the germline V gene (reference sequence). The CDR3 runs 14 residues. The CDR3 DNA reads as TGTGCCACCAGCAGCGGACAGGCGAACACTGAAGCTTTCTTT. Amino acid sequence: CATSSGQANTEAFF. Full variable domain (remainder filled in from reference TRBV15 and TRBJ1-1): DAMVIQNPRYQVTQFGKPVTLSCSQTLNHNVMYWYQQKSSQAPKLLFHYYDKDFNNEADTPDNFQSRRPNTSFCFLDIRSPGLGDTAMYLCATSSGQANTEAFFGQGTRLTVV.

The chain recombines TRBV30 with TRBJ2-7; D is possibly TRBD1 or TRBD2 (5 bases each). Germline V gives CDR1 GTSNPN, CDR2 SVGIG (reference sequence). The V end was cut by 1 base, the J end by 0 bases, with 13 bases between. The CDR3 runs to 15 residues. CDR3 in DNA: TGTGCCTGGAGTGGGGACGGATGGAGCTCCTACGAGCAGTACTTC. Protein sequence: CAWSGDGWSSYEQYF.

The V call is TRBV9, the J call TRBJ2-1; D unresolved. Germline V gene sequence: CDR1 SGDLS, CDR2 YYNGEE. The V gene lost 4 bases and the J gene lost 5 bases, with 16 bases spanning the gap. The CDR3 has 15 residues. The CDR3 here is CASSPQVGPDNEQFF. CDR3 in DNA: TGTGCCAGCAGCCCCCAGGTGGGTCCTGACAATGAGCAGTTCTTC.

V is TRBV4-1 and J is TRBJ2-7, with D maybe TRBD1 (5 bases). Deletions cut 3 bases from V and 4 bases from J, with 10 bases between. This CDR3 contains 13 residues. From germline, CDR1 is MGHRA and CDR2 YSYEKL. CDR3 sequence reads: CASSHIGAYEQYF. DNA for the CDR3: TGCGCCAGCAGCCACATAGGGGCGTACGAGCAGTACTTC.

J is TRBJ2-1 and V is TRBV30, with 11 nucleotides matching TRBD2. The V gene's germline CDR1 is GTSNPN and CDR2 SVGIG (reference sequence). The CDR3 loop spans 13 amino acids. V dropped 0 bases and J dropped 9; count of bases not matched to a gene: 1. CDR3 loop: CAWSVTSGSEQFF. As DNA, the CDR3 is TGTGCCTGGAGTGTAACTAGCGGGAGTGAGCAGTTCTTC. Full variable domain (missing parts from reference TRBV30 and TRBJ2-1): SQTIHQWPATLVQPVGSPLSLECTVEGTSNPNLYWYRQAAGRGLQLLFYSVGIGQISSEVPQNLSASRPQDRQFILSSKKLLLSDSGFYLCAWSVTSGSEQFFGPGTRLTVL.

CDR3 sequence reads: CASSIVGGSGTEAFF. In DNA, the CDR3 is TGTGCCAGTAGTATAGTTGGGGGTTCGGGGACTGAAGCTTTCTTT. V and J are TRBV19 and TRBJ1-1; D is possibly TRBD1 (5 bases). CDR1 and CDR2 from the germline V gene are LNHDA and SQIVND (reference sequence). This CDR3 has 15 residues. V was shortened by 1 base and J by 5 bases, with 14 bases between the two germline ends.

The chain uses TRBV6-5 and TRBJ2-5; TRBD2 might be the D (6 bases). The length of the CDR3 is 13 residues. Trimming stripped 6 bases from V and 10 bases from J, with 18 bases between. Looked up from germline, CDR1 is MNHEY and CDR2 is SVGAGI. The CDR3 bases are TGTGCCAGCAGCCCCGGAAGGCTGGGGGGCCAGTACTTC. Its translation is CASSPGRLGGQYF.

Points on this clone: The sample has other DNA sequences that encode this CDR3 too. The chain carries TRBV7-8 and TRBJ2-2, with D possibly being TRBD1 (6 bases). Deletions cut 5 bases from V and 4 bases from J, with 8 bases between. Germline V gene lookup returns CDR1 SGHVS and CDR2 FQNEAQ. The CDR3 spans 13 residues. CDR3 amino acids: CASSLQGTGELFF. The DNA of the CDR3 is TGTGCCAGCAGCCTACAGGGCACCGGGGAGCTGTTTTTT.

The V and J genes are TRBV29-1 and TRBJ2-5, with 9 bases that match TRBD1. The length of the CDR3 is 11 residues. V was clipped by 7 bases and J by 5 bases; unmatched bases: 2. Germline values: CDR1 SQVTM, CDR2 ANQGSEA. CDR3 coding DNA: TGCAGCGCGGGGACAGGGGAGACCCAGTACTTC. Encoded protein: CSAGTGETQYF.

Concerning this clone itself: The sample has other DNA sequences that encode this CDR3 too. The chain is built from TRBV5-1 and TRBJ1-1, with D hard to call. V was pared by 0 bases and J by 1 base, with 7 bases between. The CDR3 loop spans 14 amino acids. Germline CDR1 is SGHRS and CDR2 is YFSETQ. The CDR3 loop reads CASSLEGGNTEAFF. The CDR3 nucleotides are TGCGCCAGCAGCTTGGAAGGTGGGAACACTGAAGCTTTCTTT.

The CDR3 DNA is TGTGCCTGGGGGGCGGGAGTTGAGGGAGATACGCAGTATTTT. Its protein is CAWGAGVEGDTQYF. The rearrangement links TRBV30 to TRBJ2-3; 7 bases align to TRBD2. Per germline, CDR1 GTSNPN and CDR2 SVGIG (reference sequence). This CDR3 comprises 14 residues. Losses at the gene ends were 5 bases for V and 5 bases for J; bases not matched to a gene: 10.

In the case of this clone: Other nucleotide sequences in the sample specify the same CDR3. The CDR3 nucleotides read TGTGCCAGCAGTTTATACCCCGGGGGTGGCTACGAGCAGTACTTC. Its translation is CASSLYPGGGYEQYF. V is TRBV27 and J is TRBJ2-7, with D tentatively TRBD2 (6 bases). The CDR3 is 15 residues long. The germline CDR1 and CDR2 sequences are MNHEY and SMNVEV (reference sequence). V was trimmed by 1 base and J by 3 bases, leaving 13 bases between them.